This TCR beta chain was obtained from a study of blood T cells in healthy people across ages. The CDR3 runs to 14 residues. V was cut by 1 base and J by 7 bases, with 11 bases left in between. The V gene's germline CDR1 is SGHVS and CDR2 FNYEAQ. The authors ran a second PCR of about 6 to 11 cycles using a sample-barcoded 5' primer and a J-beta primer mix. TCRdb recomputed calls from the 5' RACE reads with MiXCR, one row per CDR3 protein. The sample holds some 800,000 distinct CDR3 sequences; roughly 44% are singletons and the top ten take under 20%. This sequence originates from a man aged 55 to 69 in good health. What was sequenced was blood. The genes are TRBV7-6 and TRBJ2-1; D gene unclear. CDR3 sequence reads: CASSLGFRTNEQFF. Here the CDR3 DNA reads TGTGCCAGCAGCTTAGGCTTCCGTACGAATGAGCAGTTCTTC.